The 29 T cell receptor beta chains below come from one sample, sequenced in a study of T cell responses to AZD1222 COVID-19 vaccine. Profiled with immunoSEQ multiplex PCR; TCRdb holds only in-frame clones, not every one. The table has tens of thousands of clones, 90% seen once. The sequences come from peripheral blood, collected on day 0 of AZD1222 vaccination. These receptors were collected from an adult in good health.

The chain carries TRBV3-1 (or the pseudogene TRBV3-2) and TRBJ2-7; 10 bases are a match to TRBD1. V was pared by 1 base and J by 7 bases, with 7 bases of the junction left unmatched. CDR1 is LGHDT, CDR2 YNNKEL, per germline (reference sequence). The CDR3 loop spans 15 amino acids. CDR3 coding DNA: TGTGCCAGCAGCCAAGTGACAGGGGGCCCAGAGGAGCAGTACTTC. This sequence encodes CASSQVTGGPEEQYF.

V and J are TRBV7-9 and TRBJ2-5; D not certain. Germline-derived CDR1 and CDR2 are SEHNR and FQNEAQ (reference sequence). This CDR3 is 13 amino acids long. V was shortened by 1 base and J by 4 bases, with 7 bases between the two germline ends. The CDR3 nucleotides are TGTGCCAGCAGCTTAGTTATATCAGAGACCCAGTACTTC. Its translation is CASSLVISETQYF. The full variable domain, with the rest looked up from reference TRBV7-9 and TRBJ2-5, is DTGVSQNPRHKITKRGQNVTFRCDPISEHNRLYWYRQTLGQGPEFLTYFQNEAQLEKSRLLSDRFSAERPKGSFSTLEIQRTEQGDSAMYLCASSLVISETQYFGPGTRLLVL.

The CDR3 coding sequence is TGTGCCAGCTCACCCTCTAGCGGGGCGAACACCGGGGAGCTGTTTTTT. As protein: CASSPSSGANTGELFF. The V and J genes are TRBV18 and TRBJ2-2; TRBD2 agrees at 9 bases. Trimming took 3 bases from V and 0 from J; bases not matched to a gene: 2. CDR1 KGHSH and CDR2 LQKENI come from the germline V gene. There are 16 residues in the CDR3.

The V call is TRBV6-5, the J call TRBJ2-1; D is possibly TRBD1 or TRBD2 (5 bases each). Germline V gene data show CDR1 as MNHEY and CDR2 as SVGAGI. V shed 4 bases and J shed 2 bases, with 12 bases lying between them. This CDR3 contains 15 residues. CDR3 in DNA: TGTGCCAGCAGTTTTCTTGGGACGCCCTACAATGAGCAGTTCTTC. Encoded protein: CASSFLGTPYNEQFF.

Only one count was recorded for this clone. The chain's CDR3 is CASRSVIETQYF. The DNA of the CDR3 is TGTGCCAGCAGAAGCGTGATCGAGACCCAGTACTTC. The rearrangement joins TRBV7-9 to TRBJ2-5; D is unresolved. Trimming pared 6 bases from V and 5 bases from J, leaving 10 bases between. The CDR3 totals 12 residues. Germline V gene lookup returns CDR1 SEHNR and CDR2 FQNEAQ (reference sequence). The full variable domain, with the rest looked up from reference TRBV7-9 and TRBJ2-5, is DTGVSQNPRHKITKRGQNVTFRCDPISEHNRLYWYRQTLGQGPEFLTYFQNEAQLEKSRLLSDRFSAERPKGSFSTLEIQRTEQGDSAMYLCASRSVIETQYFGPGTRLLVL.

The chain combines TRBV6-5 with TRBJ1-2, with no clear D. The CDR3 extends over 12 amino acids. CDR1 is MNHEY and CDR2 is SVGAGI in the germline V gene. V dropped 6 bases and J dropped 4 bases, with 9 bases sitting between them. The CDR3 nucleotides are TGTGCCAGCAGCGCGGGGTCCTATGGCTACACCTTC. This encodes CASSAGSYGYTF.

The CDR3 is CASSQDMILTDTQYF. For the CDR3, the DNA is TGCGCCAGCAGCCAAGATATGATTCTCACAGATACGCAGTATTTT. This sequence joins TRBV4-1 and TRBJ2-3; D call uncertain. The CDR3 sequence is 15 residues long. Germline CDR1 reads MGHRA; CDR2 reads YSYEKL. Between the trimmed V and J ends, which lost 0 bases and 2 bases, there was a span of 9 bases.

The rearrangement uses TRBV5-5 and TRBJ2-2; unclear D gene. Trimming took 3 bases from V and 4 from J, leaving 13 bases between them. CDR1 SGHKS and CDR2 YYEKEE come from the germline V gene (reference sequence). This CDR3 contains 15 residues. The CDR3 nucleotides read TGTGCCAGCAGCTCCTGGGATATTGGCACCGGGGAGCTGTTTTTT. It yields the protein CASSSWDIGTGELFF.

The rearrangement links TRBV19 to TRBJ2-1, with D perhaps TRBD2 (5 bases). Trimming took off 5 bases at V and 0 bases at J, with 14 bases between the two ends. The CDR3 sequence is 16 residues long. Germline CDR1 and CDR2: LNHDA and SQIVND (reference sequence). The CDR3 sequence is CASSDDLANSYNEQFF. CDR3 coding DNA: TGTGCCAGTAGTGATGATCTAGCAAACTCCTACAATGAGCAGTTCTTC.

The gene calls are TRBV7-3 and TRBJ2-1; D is uncertain. From germline, CDR1 is SGHTA and CDR2 FQGTGA. The CDR3 runs to 15 residues. V lost 2 bases, J lost 0 bases, and 8 bases lay in between. CDR3 sequence (DNA): TGTGCCAGCAGCTTAGCACTCAGCTCCTACAATGAGCAGTTCTTC. Its translation is CASSLALSSYNEQFF.

J is TRBJ2-7 and V is TRBV5-5; possibly TRBD1 or TRBD2 for D (5 bases each). CDR3 length equals 16 residues. V lost 0 bases and J lost 7, with 20 bases in between. CDR1 SGHKS and CDR2 YYEKEE come from the germline V gene (reference sequence). CDR3 in DNA: TGTGCCAGCAGCTTGGTCTCTCCGGGGTTCGGGGCTGAGCAGTACTTC. This sequence encodes CASSLVSPGFGAEQYF.

The chain couples TRBV27 to TRBJ1-5; D may be TRBD1 (5 bases). Germline CDR1 and CDR2: MNHEY and SMNVEV (reference sequence). Trimming removed 3 bases at V and 7 bases at J, with 7 bases between. There are 12 residues in the CDR3. The CDR3 here is CASSLGGQPQHF. The CDR3 DNA is TGTGCCAGCAGTTTGGGGGGGCAGCCCCAGCATTTT.

This clone was recorded a few times. CDR3 nucleotide sequence: TGTGCCAGCAGCTTAGTGGCCGATGGCGACTCATTCCAAGAGACCCAGTACTTC. Amino acid sequence: CASSLVADGDSFQETQYF. This chain joins TRBV13 and TRBJ2-5; D gene uncertain. Germline-derived CDR1 and CDR2 are PRHDT and FYEKMQ (reference sequence). This CDR3 comprises 18 residues. The V end lost 1 base, the J end lost 1 base, and 19 bases lay between the germline ends. Using reference TRBV13 and TRBJ2-5 for the parts outside the CDR3, the full variable domain is AAGVIQSPRHLIKEKRETATLKCYPIPRHDTVYWYQQGPGQDPQFLISFYEKMQSDKGSIPDRFSAQQFSDYHSELNMSSLELGDSALYFCASSLVADGDSFQETQYFGPGTRLLVL.

The chain uses TRBV7-8 and TRBJ1-1; maybe TRBD1 (5 bases). The CDR3 runs 13 residues. V was pared by 8 bases and J by 2 bases, with 12 bases between. Germline loops: CDR1 SGHVS, CDR2 FQNEAQ. The CDR3 bases are TGTGCCAGCCAACAGGCGTTTAACACTGAAGCTTTCTTT. Its protein is CASQQAFNTEAFF. The whole variable domain, filled in from reference TRBV7-8 and TRBJ1-1, reads GAGVSQSPRYKVAKRGQDVALRCDPISGHVSLFWYQQALGQGPEFLTYFQNEAQLDKSGLPSDRFFAERPEGSVSTLKIQRTQQEDSAVYLCASQQAFNTEAFFGQGTRLTVV.

This chain uses TRBV13 with TRBJ2-7, with TRBD2 matching over 8 bases. The CDR3 is 17 residues long. Germline-derived CDR1 and CDR2 are PRHDT and FYEKMQ (reference sequence). The ends lost 4 bases at V and 0 bases at J; junction bases unmatched: 11. The CDR3 DNA reads TGTGCCAGCAGCTCGTTAGCGGGGCCCGAGCCCTCCTACGAGCAGTACTTC. It yields the protein CASSSLAGPEPSYEQYF.

V gene TRBV7-8 combines with J gene TRBJ1-5; perhaps TRBD1 as D (6 bases). Trimming removed 1 base at V and 1 base at J, with 17 bases between. CDR1 SGHVS and CDR2 FQNEAQ come from the germline V gene. CDR3 length: 18 residues. CDR3 protein: CASSLVGGVGRSNQPQHF. The CDR3 nucleotides read TGTGCCAGCAGCTTAGTAGGGGGGGTGGGACGGAGCAATCAGCCCCAGCATTTT.

This chain links TRBV27 with TRBJ1-3, with D unclear. In germline, CDR1 is MNHEY, CDR2 SMNVEV (reference sequence). Trimming took 6 bases from V and 3 from J, leaving 12 bases between them. The CDR3 totals 14 residues. The CDR3 DNA follows: TGTGCCAGCAGCTCCGTCCATGTTGGAAACACCATATATTTT. Translated: CASSSVHVGNTIYF.

The J gene is TRBJ1-2, the V gene TRBV29-1, with D possibly being TRBD1 (5 bases). Germline V lookup: CDR1 SQVTM, CDR2 ANQGSEA. V lost 6 bases and J lost 8, with 16 bases in between. The CDR3 spans 12 residues. The DNA for the CDR3 is TGCAGCGTCTACGAGGGGAAACAAGGCTACACCTTC. This encodes CSVYEGKQGYTF.

The chain combines TRBV4-1 with TRBJ1-2; D perhaps matches TRBD1 (5 bases). V dropped 5 bases and J dropped 3 bases, with 19 bases sitting between them. The CDR3 extends over 16 amino acids. The germline CDR1 and CDR2 sequences are MGHRA and YSYEKL. The CDR3 region is CASSSPRGRSDYGYTF. In DNA, the CDR3 is TGCGCCAGCAGCTCCCCACGGGGCAGGTCCGACTATGGCTACACCTTC.

This chain uses TRBV5-8 with TRBJ2-7; 8 bases match TRBD1. In germline, CDR1 is SGHTS, CDR2 YDEGEE. CDR3 size: 17 residues. The V segment lost 0 bases and the J segment 4 bases; nucleotides outside the gene matches: 12. CDR3 residues: CASSLVTPRQGFYEQYF. CDR3 nucleotides: TGTGCCAGCAGCTTGGTGACCCCGAGACAGGGGTTTTACGAGCAGTACTTC.

This chain connects TRBV7-3 to TRBJ1-1; D is unclear. Germline V gene data show CDR1 as SGHTA and CDR2 as FQGTGA. V shed 3 bases and J shed 1 base, with 6 bases lying between them. The CDR3 is 13 amino acids. The CDR3 region is CASSLGENTEAFF. Here the CDR3 DNA reads TGTGCCAGCAGCTTGGGAGAGAACACTGAAGCTTTCTTT.

A single count supports this clone. The CDR3: CASSLGWGPTYEQYF. CDR3 in DNA: TGTGCCAGCAGTCTTGGATGGGGTCCAACCTACGAGCAGTACTTC. This chain links TRBV5-6 with TRBJ2-7; D unclear. Germline lookup yields CDR1 SGHDT and CDR2 YYEEEE. CDR3 length: 15 residues. Trimming pared 5 bases from V and 2 bases from J, leaving 17 bases between.

This chain connects TRBV2 to TRBJ1-2; D not resolved. The germline V and J ends were trimmed by 3 bases and 0 bases, with 8 bases remaining between them. The CDR3 spans 14 residues. Germline assignment: CDR1 SNHLY and CDR2 FYNNEI. CDR3 sequence (DNA): TGTGCCAGCAGTGAGCGGGAAGCTAACTATGGCTACACCTTC. Translated: CASSEREANYGYTF.

CDR3 nucleotides: TGTGCCTGGAGTGTAAGTTACTCTGGGGCCAACGTCCTGACTTTC. Its translation is CAWSVSYSGANVLTF. V and J are TRBV30 and TRBJ2-6; D unresolved. The ends were cut back, 0 bases at V and 0 bases at J, with 6 bases in the middle. Germline V gene data show CDR1 as GTSNPN and CDR2 as SVGIG (reference sequence). The CDR3 has 15 amino acids.

V is TRBV18 and J is TRBJ1-5, with TRBD1 as a possible D gene (6 bases). V dropped 3 bases and J dropped 1 base, with 16 bases sitting between them. The CDR3 contains 17 residues. CDR1 and CDR2 (germline): KGHSH, LQKENI. CDR3 DNA: TGTGCCAGCTCACCCGAAGACAGGTCCATAAGCAATCAGCCCCAGCATTTT. Protein product: CASSPEDRSISNQPQHF.

The chain is built from TRBV5-1 and TRBJ2-2; TRBD1 aligns across 7 bases. V trimming: 5 bases; J trimming: 3 bases; junction bases outside the gene matches: 10. CDR3 length: 16 amino acids. Germline CDR1 SGHRS, CDR2 YFSETQ. The CDR3 DNA reads TGCGCCAGCAGACGGAACCGGGACAGCTACACCGGGGAGCTGTTTTTT. This translates into CASRRNRDSYTGELFF.

V gene TRBV7-8 combines with J gene TRBJ2-1; D is ambiguous. The CDR3 totals 12 residues. V was cut by 5 bases and J by 12 bases, with 14 bases left in between. Germline V gene lookup returns CDR1 SGHVS and CDR2 FQNEAQ. Here the CDR3 reads CASSPLWGMQFF. CDR3 nucleotides: TGTGCCAGCAGCCCCCTTTGGGGTATGCAGTTCTTC.

The chain joins TRBV18 to TRBJ1-6; no firm D call. V gave up 3 bases and J gave up 5 bases, with 14 bases separating them. The CDR3 totals 16 residues. Germline V gene sequence: CDR1 KGHSH, CDR2 LQKENI. In DNA form, the CDR3 reads TGTGCCAGCTCACCCATTTATGGGGTTGATAATTCACCCCTCCACTTT. This encodes CASSPIYGVDNSPLHF. Full variable domain (rest looked up from reference TRBV18 and TRBJ1-6): NAGVMQNPRHLVRRRGQEARLRCSPMKGHSHVYWYRQLPEEGLKFMVYLQKENIIDESGMPKERFSAEFPKEGPSILRIQQVVRGDSAAYFCASSPIYGVDNSPLHFGNGTRLTVT.

The chain links TRBV4-1 to TRBJ2-1, with TRBD2 identical over 8 bases. With V trimmed by 0 bases and J by 7 bases, 2 bases remained unmatched. This CDR3 has 14 amino acids. CDR1 is MGHRA, CDR2 YSYEKL, per germline. In nucleotides, the CDR3 is TGCGCCAGCAGCCAAGAGGTAGCGGGAAATGAGCAGTTCTTC. It translates to CASSQEVAGNEQFF.